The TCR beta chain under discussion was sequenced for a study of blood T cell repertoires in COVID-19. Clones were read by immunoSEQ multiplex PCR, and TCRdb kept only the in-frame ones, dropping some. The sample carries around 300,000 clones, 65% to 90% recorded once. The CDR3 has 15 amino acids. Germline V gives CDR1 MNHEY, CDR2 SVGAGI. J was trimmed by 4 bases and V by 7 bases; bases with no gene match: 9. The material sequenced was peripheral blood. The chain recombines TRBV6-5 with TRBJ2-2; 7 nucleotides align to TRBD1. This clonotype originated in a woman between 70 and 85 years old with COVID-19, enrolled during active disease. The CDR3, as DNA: TGTGCCAGCAAGAAAGGGGGCTGGGGCACCGGGGAGCTGTTTTTT. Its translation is CASKKGGWGTGELFF.